The 32 T cell receptor beta chains presented below share a single source sample, sequenced in a study of control samples from healthy donors and cancer patients. Repertoires were generated with immunoSEQ multiplex PCR, while TCRdb's copy carries only in-frame clones and drops some. The profile shows 55,000 to 75,000 clones, more than 75% of them singletons. The sequenced sample was PBMCs. Source of these receptors: a woman between 45 and 60 years old with head and neck cancer.

The CDR3 nucleotides read TGTGCCAGCAGCTTGGTAGGGGGCCCCTCTGGGGCCAACGTCCTGACTTTC. Translated, it gives CASSLVGGPSGANVLTF. The chain couples TRBV5-8 to TRBJ2-6; 7 bases map to TRBD1. V gave up 0 bases and J gave up 0 bases; unmatched junction bases: 3. The V gene's germline CDR1 is SGHTS and CDR2 YDEGEE. The CDR3 spans 17 residues.

This clone appeared once. This chain links TRBV2 with TRBJ2-2; 9 positions agree with TRBD1. The J segment lost 1 base and the V segment lost 4 bases, leaving 1 base of the junction unmatched. Germline V gene data show CDR1 as SNHLY and CDR2 as FYNNEI. The CDR3 is 15 amino acids. The CDR3 sequence: CASSGTGVNTGELFF. The CDR3 DNA is TGTGCCAGCAGTGGGACAGGGGTGAACACCGGGGAGCTGTTTTTT.

V usage is TRBV18 and J usage is TRBJ2-1; 9 nucleotides align to TRBD1. Per germline, CDR1 KGHSH and CDR2 LQKENI. This CDR3 spans 15 amino acids. Trimming at V came to 3 bases and at J to 4 bases, leaving 4 bases not matched to a gene. The chain's CDR3 is CASSPNRGPYNEQFF. The CDR3 DNA reads as TGTGCCAGCTCACCGAACAGGGGGCCGTACAATGAGCAGTTCTTC.

The CDR3 DNA sequence: TGTGCCAGCAGCTTAGACCGGAAGGTAGATACGCAGTATTTT. Amino acid sequence: CASSLDRKVDTQYF. The chain joins TRBV11-2 to TRBJ2-3; D remains unclear. Germline V gene data show CDR1 as SGHAT and CDR2 as FQNNGV. The CDR3 runs 14 residues. V was trimmed by 0 bases and J by 5 bases, leaving 9 bases between them.

The chain has TRBV7-8 and TRBJ2-7; no definite D call. Germline V gene lookup returns CDR1 SGHVS and CDR2 FQNEAQ. This CDR3 region has 13 residues. The V and J ends lost 5 bases and 6 bases respectively, with 14 bases between them. CDR3 in DNA: TGTGCCAGCAGCCCCCCGGTCATTTTCGAGCAGTACTTC. As protein: CASSPPVIFEQYF.

This chain connects TRBV7-8 to TRBJ2-5; TRBD2 agrees at 11 bases. The V gene end was trimmed by 5 bases and the J gene end by 2 bases; junction bases not matched to a gene: 7. The V gene's germline CDR1 is SGHVS and CDR2 FQNEAQ. There are 16 residues in the CDR3. The CDR3 DNA follows: TGTGCCAGCAGCCCCCGACTAGCGGGGCGTCAAGAGACCCAGTACTTC. Translated, it gives CASSPRLAGRQETQYF.

The V call is TRBV27, the J call TRBJ2-7, with D possibly TRBD2 on 6 matching bases. Germline CDR1 reads MNHEY; CDR2 reads SMNVEV (reference sequence). The V and J ends lost 6 bases and 4 bases respectively, with 16 bases between them. This CDR3 contains 14 residues. CDR3 nucleotide sequence: TGTGCCAGCAGGGTCGGAGGGTTACAATACGAGCAGTACTTC. It specifies CASRVGGLQYEQYF.

The rearrangement joins TRBV10-3 to TRBJ1-1; 7 bases agree with TRBD1. V lost 10 bases, J lost 3 bases, and 8 bases stayed unmatched. The CDR3 length is 13 residues. Germline V gives CDR1 ENHRY, CDR2 SYGVKD. The CDR3 spells CASSPTGDTEAFF. CDR3 DNA sequence: TGTGCCAGCTCGCCCACAGGGGACACTGAAGCTTTCTTT.

This chain uses TRBV2 with TRBJ2-7; 7 positions match TRBD2. Germline assignment: CDR1 SNHLY and CDR2 FYNNEI. This CDR3 has 13 amino acids. The junction had 4 bases not matched to a gene; V was cut back by 8 bases and J by 0 bases. CDR3: CASSLADSYEQYF. CDR3 sequence (DNA): TGTGCCAGCTCTCTAGCGGACTCCTACGAGCAGTACTTC.

This chain uses TRBV11-2 with TRBJ1-6, with 7 nucleotides matching TRBD1. Germline V lookup: CDR1 SGHAT, CDR2 FQNNGV. The length of the CDR3 is 15 residues. Losses at the gene ends were 4 bases for V and 2 bases for J; bases not matched to a gene: 2. The CDR3 spells CASSSDRAYNSPLHF. The CDR3 DNA sequence: TGTGCCAGCAGCTCCGACAGGGCCTATAATTCACCCCTCCACTTT.

The V gene is TRBV5-1, the J gene TRBJ1-5; D gene ambiguous. The germline V gene encodes CDR1 SGHRS and CDR2 YFSETQ. CDR3 size: 16 residues. Trimming took off 1 base at V and 4 bases at J, with 15 bases between the two ends. The chain's CDR3 is CASSLTGNAANQPQHF. The CDR3 region has the DNA TGCGCCAGCAGCTTGACGGGAAACGCGGCGAATCAGCCCCAGCATTTT.

This clone was counted a single time. The chain carries TRBV5-1 and TRBJ1-1; D remains ambiguous. Germline V gives CDR1 SGHRS, CDR2 YFSETQ. V lost 1 base and J 0 bases, leaving 7 bases between the germline ends. This CDR3 has 14 residues. Here the CDR3 reads CASSLFDMNTEAFF. The CDR3 nucleotides are TGCGCCAGCAGCTTGTTCGATATGAACACTGAAGCTTTCTTT.

The V and J genes are TRBV6-5 and TRBJ2-1; D might be TRBD1 (5 bases). Looked up from germline, CDR1 is MNHEY and CDR2 is SVGAGI. This CDR3 spans 11 amino acids. Trimming stripped 6 bases from V and 9 bases from J, with 9 bases between. CDR3 bases: TGTGCCAGCAGAGTGACAGTTGAGCAGTTCTTC. Translated: CASRVTVEQFF.

The chain is built from TRBV2 and TRBJ1-1; 8 bases are a match to TRBD1. V lost 6 bases, J lost 1 base, and 7 bases stayed unmatched. CDR1 is SNHLY and CDR2 is FYNNEI in the germline V gene. The CDR3 is made up of 15 amino acids. CDR3 coding DNA: TGTGCCAGCAGAGAGCAGGGGGCAACGAACACTGAAGCTTTCTTT. Its translation: CASREQGATNTEAFF.

The chain is built from TRBV5-6 and TRBJ1-2; the D gene is possibly TRBD1 (6 bases). Trimming removed 1 base from V and 8 bases from J, with 9 bases in between. CDR3 length: 12 residues. From germline, CDR1 is SGHDT and CDR2 YYEEEE. This CDR3 is CASSLNREGYTF. The CDR3 DNA reads TGTGCCAGCAGCTTGAACAGGGAGGGCTACACCTTC.

The chain joins TRBV11-2 to TRBJ2-5, with TRBD2 identical over 7 bases. The CDR3 is made up of 16 amino acids. Germline values: CDR1 SGHAT, CDR2 FQNNGV. J was trimmed by 5 bases and V by 5 bases; bases with no gene match: 14. CDR3 DNA: TGTGCCAGCAGCGCGGCTAGCGGCTTCGAGGGTGAGACCCAGTACTTC. Amino acid sequence: CASSAASGFEGETQYF.

The chain has TRBV7-9 and TRBJ2-7, with a weak D call TRBD2 (6 bases). This CDR3 has 15 amino acids. V lost 1 base, J lost 5 bases, and 15 bases lay in between. CDR1 SEHNR and CDR2 FQNEAQ come from the germline V gene (reference sequence). The CDR3 sequence: CASSLDGSGLDEQYF. CDR3 bases: TGTGCCAGCAGCTTAGACGGCTCGGGACTCGACGAGCAGTACTTC. Filled out from reference TRBV7-9 and TRBJ2-7, the complete variable domain reads DTGVSQNPRHKITKRGQNVTFRCDPISEHNRLYWYRQTLGQGPEFLTYFQNEAQLEKSRLLSDRFSAERPKGSFSTLEIQRTEQGDSAMYLCASSLDGSGLDEQYFGPGTRLTVT.

The chain couples TRBV23-1 to TRBJ1-4, with 7 bases that match TRBD1. TRBV23-1 is sorted into the ORF group, with uncertain function. With V trimmed by 2 bases and J by 8 bases, 5 bases remained unmatched. The CDR3 spans 14 residues. This CDR3 reads CASSQPPGGEKLFF. In nucleotides, the CDR3 is TGCGCCAGCAGTCAACCCCCAGGGGGGGAAAAACTGTTTTTT.

In DNA, the CDR3 is TGTGCCAGCAGCGTTCCCGGGACAGGGCCCGACGAGCAGTACTTC. Translated, it gives CASSVPGTGPDEQYF. The rearrangement links TRBV5-4 to TRBJ2-7; 9 bases are shared with TRBD1. V lost 4 bases and J lost 5; bases outside the gene matches: 10. Germline V CDR1 and CDR2: SGHNT, YYREEE (reference sequence). CDR3 length equals 15 residues. The entire variable domain, with the rest obtained from reference TRBV5-4 and TRBJ2-7, is as follows: ETGVTQSPTHLIKTRGQQVTLRCSSQSGHNTVSWYQQALGQGPQFIFQYYREEENGRGNFPPRFSGLQFPNYSSELNVNALELDDSALYLCASSVPGTGPDEQYFGPGTRLTVT.

The chain recombines TRBV9 with TRBJ1-6, with D perhaps TRBD1 (6 bases). The V end was cut by 4 bases, the J end by 8 bases, with 19 bases between. Looked up from germline, CDR1 is SGDLS and CDR2 is YYNGEE. This CDR3 contains 16 residues. In DNA form, the CDR3 reads TGTGCCAGCAGCCCAACCCCCCGAGGGGGGGATTCACCCCTCCACTTT. Amino acids: CASSPTPRGGDSPLHF.

This clone has only a few counts. The rearrangement uses TRBV15 and TRBJ1-3, with D uncertain. The CDR3 covers 14 residues. Between the trimmed V and J ends, which lost 0 bases and 3 bases, there was a span of 6 bases. CDR1 and CDR2 (germline): LNHNV, YYDKDF (reference sequence). CDR3 amino acids: CATSREAYGNTIYF. The CDR3 coding sequence is TGTGCCACCAGCAGAGAGGCATATGGAAACACCATATATTTT. The entire variable domain, with the rest obtained from reference TRBV15 and TRBJ1-3, is as follows: DAMVIQNPRYQVTQFGKPVTLSCSQTLNHNVMYWYQQKSSQAPKLLFHYYDKDFNNEADTPDNFQSRRPNTSFCFLDIRSPGLGDTAMYLCATSREAYGNTIYFGEGSWLTVV.

The rearrangement links TRBV5-6 to TRBJ2-7, with D unclear. V gave up 2 bases and J gave up 4 bases, with 7 bases separating them. Germline lookup yields CDR1 SGHDT and CDR2 YYEEEE. This CDR3 region has 12 residues. The CDR3 DNA reads as TGTGCCAGCAGCTTAACGGAGTACGAGCAGTACTTC. Its protein product is CASSLTEYEQYF.

The V gene is TRBV5-5, the J gene TRBJ2-1; D may be TRBD1 or TRBD2 (5 bases each). The CDR3 has 20 amino acids. Trimming took 1 base from V and 0 from J, leaving 23 bases between them. Per germline, CDR1 SGHKS and CDR2 YYEKEE (reference sequence). CDR3 in amino acids: CASSLFTGTSRRSSYNEQFF. The DNA for the CDR3 is TGTGCCAGCAGCTTGTTCACCGGGACGTCTCGTAGGAGCTCCTACAATGAGCAGTTCTTC. Filled out from reference TRBV5-5 and TRBJ2-1, the complete variable domain reads DAGVTQSPTHLIKTRGQQVTLRCSPISGHKSVSWYQQVLGQGPQFIFQYYEKEERGRGNFPDRFSARQFPNYSSELNVNALLLGDSALYLCASSLFTGTSRRSSYNEQFFGPGTRLTVL.

This clone showed up just once. J is TRBJ2-5 and V is TRBV28; D is unresolved. Trimming shortened V by 6 bases and J by 5 bases, and 16 bases separated the two germline ends. Looked up from germline, CDR1 is MDHEN and CDR2 is SYDVKM. The CDR3 has 14 residues. The CDR3 is CASSPPGVSETQYF. The CDR3 DNA is TGTGCCAGCAGCCCGCCGGGTGTATCGGAGACCCAGTACTTC.

The chain recombines TRBV20-1 with TRBJ2-2; no clear D. CDR1 and CDR2 from the germline V gene are DFQATT and SNEGSKA (reference sequence). This CDR3 has 11 residues. Trimming shortened V by 3 bases and J by 5 bases, and 4 bases separated the two germline ends. The CDR3 sequence is CSASITGELFF. CDR3 bases: TGCAGTGCTAGCATTACCGGGGAGCTGTTTTTT.

The chain recombines TRBV7-9 with TRBJ2-1; the match to TRBD2 covers 9 bases. Germline V gene data show CDR1 as SEHNR and CDR2 as FQNEAQ (reference sequence). V was clipped by 5 bases and J by 9 bases; unmatched bases: 8. CDR3 length: 14 residues. CDR3 bases: TGTGCCAGCAGCGCTTCCGGGACTAGCCCTGAGCAGTTCTTC. Its translation is CASSASGTSPEQFF. Full variable domain (remainder filled in from reference TRBV7-9 and TRBJ2-1): DTGVSQNPRHKITKRGQNVTFRCDPISEHNRLYWYRQTLGQGPEFLTYFQNEAQLEKSRLLSDRFSAERPKGSFSTLEIQRTEQGDSAMYLCASSASGTSPEQFFGPGTRLTVL.

As for this clone: The sample carries other DNA sequences with the same CDR3. The chain links TRBV3-1 (or the pseudogene TRBV3-2) to TRBJ2-3; TRBD2 matches at 15 bases. The CDR3 runs to 16 residues. CDR1 and CDR2 from the germline V gene are LGHDT and YNNKEL (reference sequence). The trim removed 1 base at V and 4 bases at J, leaving 0 bases unmatched. CDR3 coding DNA: TGTGCCAGCAGCCAAGGGACTAGCGGGGGGGCAGATACGCAGTATTTT. Translating it yields CASSQGTSGGADTQYF.

CDR3 sequence (DNA): TGCAGTGCTAGTCGGGAGAATGGCTACACCTTC. Its protein is CSASRENGYTF. This sequence joins TRBV20-1 and TRBJ1-2; D is uncertain. CDR1 is DFQATT and CDR2 is SNEGSKA in the germline V gene (reference sequence). This CDR3 comprises 11 residues. V was cut by 3 bases and J by 6 bases, with 8 bases left in between.

The chain has TRBV12-3 or TRBV12-4 and TRBJ2-1; D is ambiguous. With 1 base removed from V and 6 bases from J, the gap between germline ends came to 4 bases. The CDR3 contains 12 residues. The CDR3 sequence is CASSLVGNEQFF. DNA of the CDR3: TGTGCCAGCAGTTTAGTGGGCAATGAGCAGTTCTTC.

The J gene is TRBJ2-7, the V gene TRBV10-3; TRBD2 matches at 8 bases. The CDR3 is made up of 15 amino acids. CDR1 and CDR2 from the germline V gene are ENHRY and SYGVKD. The V gene end was trimmed by 5 bases and the J gene end by 5 bases; junction bases not matched to a gene: 11. CDR3 DNA: TGTGCCATCAGTCCGGGGGGGAGGGGAAACGACGAGCAGTACTTC. Amino acids: CAISPGGRGNDEQYF.

This chain links TRBV19 with TRBJ1-2, with D possibly matching TRBD1 (5 bases). V shed 5 bases and J shed 5 bases, with 15 bases lying between them. In germline, CDR1 is LNHDA, CDR2 SQIVND (reference sequence). The CDR3 runs to 14 residues. This CDR3 is CASSPWGLRYGYTF. In nucleotides, the CDR3 is TGTGCCAGTAGTCCCTGGGGCTTGAGATATGGCTACACCTTC.

The J gene is TRBJ2-7, the V gene TRBV5-6, with D perhaps assigned TRBD1 or TRBD2 (5 bases each). The CDR3 has 16 residues. The V and J ends lost 3 bases and 0 bases respectively, with 16 bases between them. Germline CDR1 and CDR2: SGHDT and YYEEEE. DNA of the CDR3: TGTGCCAGCAGCTCGGGGATAGACAGATTCTCCTACGAGCAGTACTTC. It translates to CASSSGIDRFSYEQYF.